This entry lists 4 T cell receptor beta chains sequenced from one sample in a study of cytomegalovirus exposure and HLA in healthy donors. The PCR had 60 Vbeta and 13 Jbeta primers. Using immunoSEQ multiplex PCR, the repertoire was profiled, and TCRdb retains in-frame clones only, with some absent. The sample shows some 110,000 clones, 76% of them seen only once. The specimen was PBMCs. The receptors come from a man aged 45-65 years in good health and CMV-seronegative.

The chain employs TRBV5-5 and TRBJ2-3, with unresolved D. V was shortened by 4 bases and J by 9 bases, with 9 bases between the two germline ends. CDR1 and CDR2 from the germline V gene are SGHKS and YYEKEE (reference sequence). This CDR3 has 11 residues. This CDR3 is CASSLGDTQYF. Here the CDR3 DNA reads TGTGCCAGCAGCCTCGGAGACACGCAGTATTTT. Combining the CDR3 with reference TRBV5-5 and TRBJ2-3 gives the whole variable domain DAGVTQSPTHLIKTRGQQVTLRCSPISGHKSVSWYQQVLGQGPQFIFQYYEKEERGRGNFPDRFSARQFPNYSSELNVNALLLGDSALYLCASSLGDTQYFGPGTRLTVL.

CDR3: CASSTRGRGRGLGTNEKLFF. CDR3 sequence (DNA): TGTGCCAGCAGCACACGGGGTAGGGGCAGGGGGCTCGGAACTAATGAAAAACTGTTTTTT. V gene TRBV21-1 combines with J gene TRBJ1-4; the table's D call, TRBD1, was not checked against the DNA. TRBV21-1 is a known pseudogene. There are 20 residues in the CDR3.

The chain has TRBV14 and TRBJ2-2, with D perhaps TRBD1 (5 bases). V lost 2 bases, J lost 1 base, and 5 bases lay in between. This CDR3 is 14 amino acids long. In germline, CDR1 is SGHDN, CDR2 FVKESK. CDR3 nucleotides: TGTGCCAGCAGCCAACAGGGGAACACCGGGGAGCTGTTTTTT. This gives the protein CASSQQGNTGELFF.

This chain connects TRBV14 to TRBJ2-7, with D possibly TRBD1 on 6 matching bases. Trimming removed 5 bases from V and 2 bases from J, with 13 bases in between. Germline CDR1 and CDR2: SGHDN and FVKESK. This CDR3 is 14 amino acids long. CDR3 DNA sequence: TGTGCCAGCAGCTTGTACAGGGCACCCTACGAGCAGTACGTC. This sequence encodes CASSLYRAPYEQYV.